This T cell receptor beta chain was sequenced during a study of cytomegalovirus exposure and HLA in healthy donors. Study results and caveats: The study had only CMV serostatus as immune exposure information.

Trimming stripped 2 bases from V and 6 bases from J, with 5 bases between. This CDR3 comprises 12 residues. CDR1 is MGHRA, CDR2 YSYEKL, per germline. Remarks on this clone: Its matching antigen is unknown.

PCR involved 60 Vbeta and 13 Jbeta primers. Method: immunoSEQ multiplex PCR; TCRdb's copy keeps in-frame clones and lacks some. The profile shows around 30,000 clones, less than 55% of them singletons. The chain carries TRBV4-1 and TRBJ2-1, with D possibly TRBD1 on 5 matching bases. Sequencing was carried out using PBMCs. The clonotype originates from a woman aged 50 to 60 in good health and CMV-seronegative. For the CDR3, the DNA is TGCGCCAGCAGCCAACAGGGCAATGAGCAGTTCTTC. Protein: CASSQQGNEQFF.